This entry concerns a single T cell receptor beta chain. Its specificity is not known. Profiling of TCR beta VDJ combinations and CDR3 sequences used genomic DNA as template. Using its own MiXCR run on the reads, TCRdb lists one record per CDR3 protein. This table holds over 150,000 distinct CDR3 sequences, about two thirds found once. CDR1 and CDR2 (germline): SGHTA, FQGNSA. V lost 1 base, J lost 3 bases, and 10 bases lay in between. The CDR3 loop spans 14 amino acids. These data belong to a study of CD8+CD57+ T cells in acquired aplastic anemia. General observations from the study: Roughly 28 was the count of CD8+ CDR3 sequences that patients shared with controls.

The authors sequenced patients whose flow cytometry had shown CD8+CD57+ cell expansion. The rearrangement joins TRBV7-2 to TRBJ2-7; D not certain. The clonotype was recovered from a human donor with aplastic anemia. The sequencing sample was made of sorted CD4+, CD8+, or CD8+CD57+ T cells (not recorded which) from PBMCs. For the CDR3, the DNA is TGTGCCAGCAGCTTAGGAAAGGGAATCTACGAGCAGTACTTC. It specifies CASSLGKGIYEQYF.